This TCR beta chain was documented in a study of immune reconstitution after stem cell transplant in scleroderma. By share, this clonotype ranks as medium-sized. Germline values: CDR1 SGHRS, CDR2 YFSETQ. Trimming left V 0 bases short and J 4 bases short, with 11 bases between. The length of the CDR3 is 15 residues. TCRdb reprocessed the RT-PCR reads via MiXCR and lists one record per CDR3 protein. There are 2,500 to 3,500 distinct CDR3 sequences in the sample; just under 9% occur only once, and 9% to 10% lies in the top ten. This specimen was collected before or after autologous hematopoietic stem cell transplantation (not recorded which). J is TRBJ2-1 and V is TRBV5-1, with D unresolved. The receptor was derived from a female donor with systemic sclerosis. CDR3 coding DNA: TGCGCCAGCAGCTTGGAGGGTGAAGGTTACAATGAGCAGTTCTTC. Protein: CASSLEGEGYNEQFF.